This TCR beta chain was found in a study of shared clonotypes between healthy human individuals. Repertoires were generated with immunoSEQ multiplex PCR, while TCRdb's copy carries only in-frame clones and drops some. The repertoire holds about 2.5 million clones, around 92% seen once, with 0.37% in the top ten. The CDR3 is made up of 15 amino acids. Trimming left V 0 bases short and J 4 bases short, with 11 bases between. The germline CDR1 and CDR2 sequences are SGHRS and YFSETQ. About this clone: Distinct nucleotide sequences in the sample also encode this CDR3.

This receptor was identified in a man between 18 and 35 years old in good health. Some clones in this sample may be carry-over from other donors' samples. Sequenced: naive CD4+ T cells from PBMCs. This sample's subset: CD45RA+ positively selected. The rearrangement uses TRBV5-1 and TRBJ1-5, with D maybe TRBD1 (6 bases). CDR3 residues: CASSLEGGVNQPQHF. DNA of the CDR3: TGCGCCAGCAGCTTGGAGGGGGGCGTTAATCAGCCCCAGCATTTT.